Many counts were recorded for the clone carrying this T cell receptor (beta chain). These data originate in a study of T-cell reconstitution after alpha-beta-depleted transplantation in children. Unique molecular identifiers were incorporated into the prepared TCRbeta library. Using its own MiXCR run on the PCR reads, TCRdb lists one record per CDR3 protein. Of some 390,000 distinct CDR3 sequences in the sample, over 20% are singletons; the top ten hold 3% to 4%. CDR1 and CDR2 from the germline V gene are SGHRS and YFSETQ. Trimming at V came to 0 bases and at J to 4 bases, leaving 2 bases not matched to a gene. This CDR3 has 15 amino acids.

Sequences were derived from PBMCs from the stem cell graft donor, sampled from the stem cell graft. This TCR was recovered from a human donor who donated a stem cell graft to a child with acute myeloid leukemia. The J gene is TRBJ2-1, the V gene TRBV5-1, with 9 bases fitting TRBD1. The CDR3 coding sequence is TGCGCCAGCAGCTTGGATGGGACAGGGTACAATGAGCAGTTCTTC. It yields the protein CASSLDGTGYNEQFF.